These 13 T cell receptor beta chains were sequenced from one sample in a study of T cell repertoires in ileal Crohn's disease. The assay was immunoSEQ multiplex PCR, and TCRdb's table has in-frame clones only and misses some. Of roughly 2,000 clones listed, 75% to 90% are singletons. Specified time point: proximal margin of the surgical specimen (macroscopically non-inflamed). The specimen was ileal tissue. These receptors were collected from an adult with Crohn's disease.

This clone was counted a few times. The chain carries TRBV28 and TRBJ2-2; D call uncertain. The CDR3 extends over 16 amino acids. Deletions cut 5 bases from V and 0 bases from J, with 13 bases between. In germline, CDR1 is MDHEN, CDR2 SYDVKM. The CDR3 here is CASSLYSAPNTGELFF. The CDR3 nucleotides are TGTGCCAGCAGTCTTTACTCGGCCCCGAACACCGGGGAGCTGTTTTTT.

The CDR3 DNA is TGTGCCATCCGGGGAGGAAGCGGGGGTACAGATACGCAGTATTTT. Encoded protein: CAIRGGSGGTDTQYF. The V and J genes are TRBV28 and TRBJ2-3; 8 bases are shared with TRBD2. The CDR3 runs 15 residues. Germline V gene sequence: CDR1 MDHEN, CDR2 SYDVKM. The junction had 12 bases not matched to a gene; V was cut back by 10 bases and J by 3 bases.

The gene calls are TRBV7-8 and TRBJ1-6, with D maybe TRBD1 (6 bases). Germline CDR1 reads SGHVS; CDR2 reads FQNEAQ. Trimming took off 4 bases at V and 9 bases at J, with 19 bases between the two ends. CDR3 size: 16 residues. The CDR3 loop is CASSSRIDRQGSPLHF. CDR3 coding DNA: TGTGCCAGCAGCTCAAGGATAGACAGGCAGGGTTCACCCCTCCACTTT. Based on the CDR3 plus reference TRBV7-8 and TRBJ1-6, the full variable domain is GAGVSQSPRYKVAKRGQDVALRCDPISGHVSLFWYQQALGQGPEFLTYFQNEAQLDKSGLPSDRFFAERPEGSVSTLKIQRTQQEDSAVYLCASSSRIDRQGSPLHFGNGTRLTVT.

The chain employs TRBV10-3 and TRBJ2-3; 9 nucleotides align to TRBD2. In germline, CDR1 is ENHRY, CDR2 SYGVKD. The CDR3 contains 17 residues. The ends lost 2 bases at V and 6 bases at J; junction bases unmatched: 12. This chain's CDR3 is CAISETGAAGGLDTQYF. The CDR3 region has the DNA TGTGCCATCAGTGAGACCGGCGCGGCGGGGGGGCTGGATACGCAGTATTTT.

Of note for this clone: The junction shows a germline mismatch at one end, possibly a read error. The CDR3 loop reads CASTEASLYSNQPQHF. CDR3 sequence (DNA): TGTGCCAGCACTGAAGCATCTCTTTATAGCAATCAGCCCCAGCATTTT. This chain links TRBV2 with TRBJ1-5, with D hard to call. CDR3 length: 16 amino acids. Looked up from germline, CDR1 is SNHLY and CDR2 is FYNNEI.

CDR3 sequence reads: CASSQDGNYGYTF. CDR3 in DNA: TGCGCCAGCAGCCAAGACGGAAACTATGGCTACACCTTC. The chain is built from TRBV5-1 and TRBJ1-2; D gene unclear. V gave up 4 bases and J gave up 2 bases, with 9 bases separating them. The germline V gene has CDR1 SGHRS and CDR2 YFSETQ. This CDR3 is 13 amino acids long. The variable domain in full, completed from reference TRBV5-1 and TRBJ1-2, reads KAGVTQTPRYLIKTRGQQVTLSCSPISGHRSVSWYQQTPGQGLQFLFEYFSETQRNKGNFPGRFSGRQFSNSRSEMNVSTLELGDSALYLCASSQDGNYGYTFGSGTRLTVV.

The gene calls are TRBV7-6 and TRBJ1-5; D remains unclear. The CDR3 runs to 13 residues. Germline CDR1 SGHVS, CDR2 FNYEAQ. The V and J ends lost 5 bases and 4 bases respectively, with 9 bases between them. As DNA, the CDR3 is TGTGCCAGCAGCAAGACTTGGAATCAGCCCCAGCATTTT. It specifies CASSKTWNQPQHF.

The gene calls are TRBV18 and TRBJ1-5; maybe TRBD1 (5 bases). The CDR3 covers 14 residues. Germline V gives CDR1 KGHSH, CDR2 LQKENI. Trimming took off 4 bases at V and 0 bases at J, with 7 bases between the two ends. The CDR3 nucleotides read TGTGCCAGCTCACGGGACGGTAGCAATCAGCCCCAGCATTTT. Translated: CASSRDGSNQPQHF.

This clone has just a few counts. The chain carries TRBV14 and TRBJ1-5; tentative D call: TRBD1 (5 bases). Germline lookup yields CDR1 SGHDN and CDR2 FVKESK. The CDR3 has 14 amino acids. V was shortened by 0 bases and J by 7 bases, with 10 bases between the two germline ends. CDR3 in amino acids: CASSQDWGNQPQHF. The CDR3 DNA reads as TGTGCCAGCAGCCAAGATTGGGGGAACCAGCCCCAGCATTTT.

The chain combines TRBV5-1 with TRBJ2-1; the D is unclear. Trimming shortened V by 4 bases and J by 4 bases, and 12 bases separated the two germline ends. This CDR3 has 14 residues. Germline CDR1 SGHRS, CDR2 YFSETQ. DNA of the CDR3: TGCGCCAGCAGCCCGACCAGGCCTTACAATGAGCAGTTCTTC. It translates to CASSPTRPYNEQFF.

This clone was detected once. In DNA form, the CDR3 reads TGTGCCAGCAGTCCGACAGGACAGGCTTCTTCCGAAGCTTTCTTT. It encodes CASSPTGQASSEAFF. J is TRBJ1-1 and V is TRBV6-5, with 7 nucleotides matching TRBD1. Germline CDR1 MNHEY, CDR2 SVGAGI. The J segment lost 8 bases and the V segment lost 5 bases, leaving 14 bases of the junction unmatched. CDR3 length: 15 residues.

The chain carries TRBV7-9 and TRBJ2-6; 7 bases line up with TRBD1. The V gene's germline CDR1 is SEHNR and CDR2 FQNEAQ (reference sequence). V shed 4 bases, J shed 0 bases, and the junction held 9 bases outside the gene matches. This CDR3 is 18 amino acids long. CDR3: CASSSIPTGYSGANVLTF. The CDR3 bases are TGTGCCAGCAGCTCAATACCGACAGGGTACTCTGGGGCCAACGTCCTGACTTTC.

This chain connects TRBV6-6 to TRBJ2-7; D ambiguous. Trimming removed 2 bases at V and 0 bases at J, with 8 bases between. This CDR3 region has 14 residues. Germline V lookup: CDR1 MNHNY, CDR2 SVGAGI (reference sequence). Here the CDR3 reads CASSYEGNSYEQYF. CDR3 DNA sequence: TGTGCCAGCAGTTACGAAGGGAACTCCTACGAGCAGTACTTC.